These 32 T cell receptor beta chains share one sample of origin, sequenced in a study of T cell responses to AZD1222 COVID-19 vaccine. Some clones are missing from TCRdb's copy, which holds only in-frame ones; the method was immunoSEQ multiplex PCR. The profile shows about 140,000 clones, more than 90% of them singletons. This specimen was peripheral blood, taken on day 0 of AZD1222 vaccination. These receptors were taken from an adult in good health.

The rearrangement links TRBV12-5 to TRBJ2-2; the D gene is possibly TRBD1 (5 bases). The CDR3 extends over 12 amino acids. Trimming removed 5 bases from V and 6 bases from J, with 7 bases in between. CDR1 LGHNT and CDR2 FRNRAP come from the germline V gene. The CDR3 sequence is CASGTQAGELFF. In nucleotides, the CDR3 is TGTGCTAGTGGTACACAGGCCGGGGAGCTGTTTTTT.

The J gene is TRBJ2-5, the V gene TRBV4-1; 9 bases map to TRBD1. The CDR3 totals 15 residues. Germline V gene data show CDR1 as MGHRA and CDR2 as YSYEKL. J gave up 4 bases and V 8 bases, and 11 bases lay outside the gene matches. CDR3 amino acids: CASDTGTGRGETQYF. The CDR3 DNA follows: TGCGCCAGCGACACCGGGACAGGGAGGGGAGAGACCCAGTACTTC.

The CDR3 sequence is CASSFGVGGSGNTIYF. CDR3 sequence (DNA): TGTGCCAGCAGTTTTGGGGTGGGGGGCTCTGGAAACACCATATATTTT. The chain links TRBV28 to TRBJ1-3; a weak D match, TRBD1 (5 bases). Trimming removed 3 bases at V and 0 bases at J, with 12 bases between. The CDR3 covers 16 residues. Germline lookup yields CDR1 MDHEN and CDR2 SYDVKM.

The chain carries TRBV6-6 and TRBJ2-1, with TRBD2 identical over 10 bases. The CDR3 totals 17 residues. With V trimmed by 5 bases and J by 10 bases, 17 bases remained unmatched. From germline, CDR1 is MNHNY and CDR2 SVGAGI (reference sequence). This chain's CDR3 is CASSPSRRTSGLWEQFF. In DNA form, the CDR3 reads TGTGCCAGCAGTCCAAGCCGGAGGACTAGCGGTCTTTGGGAGCAGTTCTTC.

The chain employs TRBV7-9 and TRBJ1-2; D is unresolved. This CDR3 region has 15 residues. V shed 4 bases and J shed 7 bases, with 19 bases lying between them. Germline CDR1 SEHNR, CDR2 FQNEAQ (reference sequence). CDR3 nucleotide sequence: TGTGCCAGCAGCTCTTTGGCAGGCTCCGGCGGTGGCTACACCTTC. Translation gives CASSSLAGSGGGYTF.

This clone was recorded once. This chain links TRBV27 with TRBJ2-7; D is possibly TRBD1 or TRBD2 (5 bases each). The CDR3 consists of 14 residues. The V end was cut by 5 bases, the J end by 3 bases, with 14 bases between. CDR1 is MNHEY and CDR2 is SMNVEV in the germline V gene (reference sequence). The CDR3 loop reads CASSVRDPLYEQYF. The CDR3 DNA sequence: TGTGCCAGCAGTGTAAGGGACCCACTCTACGAGCAGTACTTC.

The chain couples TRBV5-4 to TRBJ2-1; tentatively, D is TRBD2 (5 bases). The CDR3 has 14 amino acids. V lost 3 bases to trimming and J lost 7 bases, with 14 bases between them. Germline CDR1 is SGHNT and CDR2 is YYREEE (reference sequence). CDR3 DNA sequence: TGTGCCAGCAGCTCGGACCCGACGGGGAATGAGCAGTTCTTC. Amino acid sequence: CASSSDPTGNEQFF.

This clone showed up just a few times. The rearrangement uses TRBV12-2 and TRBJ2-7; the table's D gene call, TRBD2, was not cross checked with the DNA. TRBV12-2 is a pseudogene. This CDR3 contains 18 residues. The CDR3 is CASRLLAGGDVNSYEQYF. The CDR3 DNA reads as TGTGCAAGTCGCTTACTAGCGGGAGGGGACGTTAACTCCTACGAGCAGTACTTC.

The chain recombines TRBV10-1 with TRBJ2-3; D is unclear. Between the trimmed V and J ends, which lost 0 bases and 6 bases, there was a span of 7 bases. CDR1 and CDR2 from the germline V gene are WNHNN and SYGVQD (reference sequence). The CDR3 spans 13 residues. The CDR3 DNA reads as TGCGCCAGCAGTGAGTCCCACTCGGATACGCAGTATTTT. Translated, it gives CASSESHSDTQYF.

The CDR3 nucleotides read TGTGCCAGCGGCGAGCGGAGAGGGGATGAGCAGTTCTTC. Its translation is CASGERRGDEQFF. This chain joins TRBV7-2 and TRBJ2-1; possibly TRBD1 or TRBD2 for D (5 bases each). Trimming shortened V by 8 bases and J by 8 bases, and 16 bases separated the two germline ends. The CDR3 spans 13 residues. Germline CDR1 and CDR2: SGHTA and FQGNSA.

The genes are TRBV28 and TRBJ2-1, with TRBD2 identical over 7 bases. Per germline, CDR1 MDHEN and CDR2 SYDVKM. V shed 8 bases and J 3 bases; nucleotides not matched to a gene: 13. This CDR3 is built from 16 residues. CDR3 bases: TGTGCCAGCCCAACTAGCGTAGGTGATCGCTACAATGAGCAGTTCTTC. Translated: CASPTSVGDRYNEQFF.

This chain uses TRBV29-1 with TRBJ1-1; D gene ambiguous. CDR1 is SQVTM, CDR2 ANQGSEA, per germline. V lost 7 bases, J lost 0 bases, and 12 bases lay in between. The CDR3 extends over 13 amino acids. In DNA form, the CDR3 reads TGCAGCGCTCTTGCGGCGGTGAACACTGAAGCTTTCTTT. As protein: CSALAAVNTEAFF.

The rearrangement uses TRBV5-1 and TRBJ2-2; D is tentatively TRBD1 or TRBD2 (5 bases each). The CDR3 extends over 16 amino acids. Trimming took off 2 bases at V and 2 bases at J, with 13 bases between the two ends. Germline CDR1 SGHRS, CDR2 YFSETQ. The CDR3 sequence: CASSFLQDFNTGELFF. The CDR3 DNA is TGCGCCAGCAGCTTTTTACAGGACTTCAACACCGGGGAGCTGTTTTTT.

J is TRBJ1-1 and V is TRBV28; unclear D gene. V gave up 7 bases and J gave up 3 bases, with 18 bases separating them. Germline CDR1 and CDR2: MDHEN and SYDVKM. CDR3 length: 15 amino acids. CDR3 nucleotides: TGTGCCAGCACCCCTAGTCGGGGTCGGGACACTGAAGCTTTCTTT. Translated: CASTPSRGRDTEAFF.

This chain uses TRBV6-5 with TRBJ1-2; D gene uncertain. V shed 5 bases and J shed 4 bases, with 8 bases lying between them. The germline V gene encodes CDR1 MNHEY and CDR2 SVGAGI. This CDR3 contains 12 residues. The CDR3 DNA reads TGTGCCAGCAGTAGCAGTTCCTATGGCTACACCTTC. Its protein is CASSSSSYGYTF.

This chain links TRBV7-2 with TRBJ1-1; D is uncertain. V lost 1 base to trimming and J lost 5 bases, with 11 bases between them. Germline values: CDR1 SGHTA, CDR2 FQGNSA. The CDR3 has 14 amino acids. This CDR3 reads CASSLVRTGTEAFF. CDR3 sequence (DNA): TGTGCCAGCAGCTTAGTTAGAACGGGGACTGAAGCTTTCTTT.

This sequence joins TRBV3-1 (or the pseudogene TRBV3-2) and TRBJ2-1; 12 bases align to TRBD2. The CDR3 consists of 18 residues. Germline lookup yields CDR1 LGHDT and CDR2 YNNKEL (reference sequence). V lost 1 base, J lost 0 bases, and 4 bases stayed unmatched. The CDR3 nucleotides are TGTGCCAGCAGCCAAGGGACTAGCGGGGTACCCTCCTACAATGAGCAGTTCTTC. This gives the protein CASSQGTSGVPSYNEQFF.

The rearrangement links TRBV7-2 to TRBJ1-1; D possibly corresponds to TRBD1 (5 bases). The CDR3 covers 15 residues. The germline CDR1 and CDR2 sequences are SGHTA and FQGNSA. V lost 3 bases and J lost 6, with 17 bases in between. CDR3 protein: CASSFGGIGIPEAFF. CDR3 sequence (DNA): TGTGCCAGCAGCTTCGGGGGGATTGGAATCCCTGAAGCTTTCTTT. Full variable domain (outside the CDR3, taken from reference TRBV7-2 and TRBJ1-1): GAGVSQSPSNKVTEKGKDVELRCDPISGHTALYWYRQSLGQGLEFLIYFQGNSAPDKSGLPSDRFSAERTGGSVSTLTIQRTQQEDSAVYLCASSFGGIGIPEAFFGQGTRLTVV.

CDR3 protein: CASSLPRAGETQYF. DNA of the CDR3: TGTGCCAGCAGCTTGCCCAGGGCAGGGGAGACCCAGTACTTC. The V and J genes are TRBV5-6 and TRBJ2-5, with D tentatively TRBD1 (5 bases). Germline CDR1 and CDR2: SGHDT and YYEEEE. The CDR3 runs 14 residues. V was clipped by 1 base and J by 5 bases, with 12 bases between them.

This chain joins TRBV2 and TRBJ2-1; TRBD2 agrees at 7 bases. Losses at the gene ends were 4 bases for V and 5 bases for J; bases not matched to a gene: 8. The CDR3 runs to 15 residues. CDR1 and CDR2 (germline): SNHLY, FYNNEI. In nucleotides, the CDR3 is TGTGCCAGCAGTGGGAGGGGACTACCCAACAATGAGCAGTTCTTC. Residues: CASSGRGLPNNEQFF. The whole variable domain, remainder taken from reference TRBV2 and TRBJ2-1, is EPEVTQTPSHQVTQMGQEVILRCVPISNHLYFYWYRQILGQKVEFLVSFYNNEISEKSEIFDDQFSVERPDGSNFTLKIRSTKLEDSAMYFCASSGRGLPNNEQFFGPGTRLTVL.

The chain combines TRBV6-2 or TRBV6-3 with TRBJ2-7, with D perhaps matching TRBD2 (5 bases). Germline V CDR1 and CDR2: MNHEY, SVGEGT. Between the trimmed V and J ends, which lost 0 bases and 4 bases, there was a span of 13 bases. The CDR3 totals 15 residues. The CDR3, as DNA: TGTGCCAGCAGTTACTCTGAGGGTCAGACTTACGAGCAGTACTTC. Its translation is CASSYSEGQTYEQYF.

The CDR3 DNA follows: TGTGCCAGCAGACTTAGATCGACAGGGCAGGGGTGGGATGAGCAGTTCTTC. This sequence encodes CASRLRSTGQGWDEQFF. The rearrangement joins TRBV28 to TRBJ2-1; 7 nucleotides match TRBD1. The trim removed 6 bases at V and 8 bases at J, leaving 19 bases unmatched. CDR1 and CDR2 (germline): MDHEN, SYDVKM. This CDR3 is built from 17 residues.

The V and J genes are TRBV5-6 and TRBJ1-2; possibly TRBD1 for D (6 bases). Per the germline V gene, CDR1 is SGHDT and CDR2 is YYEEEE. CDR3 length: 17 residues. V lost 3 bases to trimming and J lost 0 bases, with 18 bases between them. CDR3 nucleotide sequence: TGTGCCAGCAGCTATTTCCGGGGGCAGAGAACTAACTATGGCTACACCTTC. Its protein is CASSYFRGQRTNYGYTF.

CDR3 sequence reads: CASSFRDRVSGYTF. DNA for the CDR3: TGTGCCAGTAGTTTCCGGGACAGGGTGAGCGGCTACACCTTC. The J gene is TRBJ1-2, the V gene TRBV19, with 9 bases that match TRBD1. The CDR3 is made up of 14 amino acids. Germline loops: CDR1 LNHDA, CDR2 SQIVND (reference sequence). J lost 8 bases, V lost 5 bases, and 9 bases had no gene match.

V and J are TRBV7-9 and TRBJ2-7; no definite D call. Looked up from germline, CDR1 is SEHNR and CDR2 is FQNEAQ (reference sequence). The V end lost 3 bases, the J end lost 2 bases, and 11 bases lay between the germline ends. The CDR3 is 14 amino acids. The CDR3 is CASSLGSGAYEQYF. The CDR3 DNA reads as TGTGCCAGCAGCTTGGGATCTGGGGCCTACGAGCAGTACTTC.

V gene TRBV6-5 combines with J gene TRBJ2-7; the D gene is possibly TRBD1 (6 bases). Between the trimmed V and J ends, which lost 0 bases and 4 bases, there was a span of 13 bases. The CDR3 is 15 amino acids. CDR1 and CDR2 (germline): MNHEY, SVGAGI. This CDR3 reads CASSYSFRGTYEQYF. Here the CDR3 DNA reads TGTGCCAGCAGTTACTCCTTCAGGGGTACGTACGAGCAGTACTTC.

The CDR3 spells CASSSMGVNTEAFF. The CDR3, as DNA: TGTGCCAGCAGCTCCATGGGGGTCAACACTGAAGCTTTCTTT. The genes are TRBV9 and TRBJ1-1, with D perhaps TRBD1 (5 bases). Trimming took 4 bases from V and 2 from J, leaving 12 bases between them. The germline V gene encodes CDR1 SGDLS and CDR2 YYNGEE. The CDR3 has 14 residues.

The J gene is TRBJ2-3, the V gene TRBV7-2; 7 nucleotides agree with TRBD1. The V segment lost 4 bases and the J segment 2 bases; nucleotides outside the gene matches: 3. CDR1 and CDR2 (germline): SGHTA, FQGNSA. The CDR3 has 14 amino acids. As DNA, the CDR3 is TGTGCCAGCAGCTCGGGACAGTACACAGATACGCAGTATTTT. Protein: CASSSGQYTDTQYF.

In DNA, the CDR3 is TGTGCCAGTAGTATCTGGACAGGGAAAAGACGGAACGGGGAGCTGTTTTTT. Translation: CASSIWTGKRRNGELFF. The V and J genes are TRBV19 and TRBJ2-2; 8 positions agree with TRBD1. This CDR3 comprises 17 residues. The germline V gene has CDR1 LNHDA and CDR2 SQIVND (reference sequence). The junction had 13 bases not matched to a gene; V was cut back by 3 bases and J by 7 bases.

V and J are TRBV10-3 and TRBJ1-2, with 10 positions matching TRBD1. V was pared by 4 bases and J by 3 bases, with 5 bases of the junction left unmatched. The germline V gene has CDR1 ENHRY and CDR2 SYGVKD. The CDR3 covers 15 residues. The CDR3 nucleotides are TGTGCCATCAGTGGGGGACAGGGGATCGACTATGGCTACACCTTC. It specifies CAISGGQGIDYGYTF.

The CDR3 DNA reads TGTGCCAGCAGAACGGGACAGGGGGCAGTTGGCTACACCTTC. This encodes CASRTGQGAVGYTF. The chain recombines TRBV2 with TRBJ1-2; 12 bases fit TRBD1. The V and J ends lost 6 bases and 7 bases, in that order; junction bases with no gene match: 6. The CDR3 sequence is 14 residues long. In germline, CDR1 is SNHLY, CDR2 FYNNEI.

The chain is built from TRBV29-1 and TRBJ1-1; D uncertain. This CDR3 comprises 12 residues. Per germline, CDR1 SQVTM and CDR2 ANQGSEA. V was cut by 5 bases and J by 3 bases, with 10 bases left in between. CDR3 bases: TGCAGCGTTCAACCCCGGGACACTGAAGCTTTCTTT. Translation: CSVQPRDTEAFF.